This entry lists 32 T cell receptor beta chains sequenced from one sample in a study of shared clonotypes between healthy human individuals. Generated by immunoSEQ multiplex PCR, the TCRdb table keeps only in-frame clones and is missing some. The table includes 2 million to 2.5 million clones, less than 95% detected once. Sequenced input: naive CD4+ T cells from PBMCs. Sample subset: CD45RA+ positively selected. Every receptor here comes from a man between 18 and 29 years old in good health. Some clones in this sample may be carry-over from other donors' samples.

A remark on this clone: Other nucleotide sequences in the sample specify the same CDR3. The V call is TRBV5-1, the J call TRBJ2-7; 8 bases agree with TRBD1. CDR1 is SGHRS, CDR2 YFSETQ, per germline. This CDR3 is 13 amino acids long. J gave up 6 bases and V 2 bases, and 4 bases lay outside the gene matches. The CDR3: CASSFGQGGEQYF. The CDR3 DNA reads as TGCGCCAGCAGCTTCGGACAGGGAGGCGAGCAGTACTTC.

V is TRBV7-3 and J is TRBJ2-3, with TRBD2 matching over 14 bases. Germline CDR1 reads SGHTA; CDR2 reads FQGTGA. J lost 5 bases, V lost 3 bases, and 7 bases had no gene match. This CDR3 spans 17 amino acids. Here the CDR3 DNA reads TGTGCCAGCAGCTTGGGACTAGCGGGAGCGACGGGAGATACGCAGTATTTT. It encodes CASSLGLAGATGDTQYF.

The sample holds one count of this clone. The chain carries TRBV29-1 and TRBJ2-2, with 9 positions matching TRBD2. J gave up 5 bases and V 4 bases, and 5 bases lay outside the gene matches. CDR3 length equals 14 residues. The germline V gene has CDR1 SQVTM and CDR2 ANQGSEA. CDR3 nucleotide sequence: TGCAGCGTTGTCGCGGGAGGGCGAACCGGGGAGCTGTTTTTT. Translating gives CSVVAGGRTGELFF.

Comments on this clone: The junction does not match germline at one end; this may be a read error. V usage is TRBV7-9 and J usage is TRBJ2-1; 7 bases are a match to TRBD2. This CDR3 is built from 15 residues. CDR1 SEHNR and CDR2 FQNEAQ come from the germline V gene (reference sequence). CDR3 loop: CASSLAVGGFNEQFF. The CDR3 DNA sequence: TGTGCCAGCAGTTTAGCGGTGGGAGGGTTTAATGAGCAGTTCTTC.

The chain carries TRBV15 and TRBJ2-7, with 10 bases identical to TRBD1. The CDR3 has 15 residues. After removal of 3 bases from V and 2 bases from J, the junction contained 4 bases not matched to a gene. CDR1 and CDR2 from the germline V gene are LNHNV and YYDKDF (reference sequence). The CDR3: CATSRGQGSAYEQYF. In DNA, the CDR3 is TGTGCCACCAGCAGGGGACAGGGGTCAGCCTACGAGCAGTACTTC.

CDR3 loop: CASSQTGVGEQFF. In nucleotides, the CDR3 is TGTGCCAGCAGCCAAACGGGAGTCGGTGAGCAGTTCTTC. The gene calls are TRBV7-7 and TRBJ2-1; perhaps TRBD2 as D (6 bases). The CDR3 extends over 13 amino acids. From germline, CDR1 is SSHAT and CDR2 FNYEAQ (reference sequence). V was trimmed by 5 bases and J by 9 bases, leaving 14 bases between them.

V gene TRBV19 combines with J gene TRBJ2-6; D gene ambiguous. There are 18 residues in the CDR3. The V gene's germline CDR1 is LNHDA and CDR2 SQIVND (reference sequence). V gave up 0 bases and J gave up 0 bases, with 12 bases separating them. The CDR3 DNA follows: TGTGCCAGTAGTATAGATCTTCTGCCCTCCTCTGGGGCCAACGTCCTGACTTTC. Its protein product is CASSIDLLPSSGANVLTF.

The chain uses TRBV25-1 and TRBJ2-3; TRBD1 aligns across 7 bases. CDR1 MGHDK and CDR2 SYGVNS come from the germline V gene. The ends lost 3 bases at V and 2 bases at J; junction bases unmatched: 11. CDR3 length equals 17 residues. CDR3: CASSDPWTGSDTDTQYF. The CDR3 DNA reads as TGTGCCAGCAGTGATCCATGGACAGGTTCCGACACAGATACGCAGTATTTT.

V usage is TRBV11-2 and J usage is TRBJ1-5, with D maybe TRBD1 (6 bases). This CDR3 has 12 amino acids. Looked up from germline, CDR1 is SGHAT and CDR2 is FQNNGV. V lost 6 bases, J lost 9 bases, and 12 bases lay in between. In DNA form, the CDR3 reads TGTGCCAGCAGTCACAGAGGGGGGCCCCAGCATTTT. It yields the protein CASSHRGGPQHF.

This clone has just one count. V gene TRBV7-9 combines with J gene TRBJ1-6; the D gene is possibly TRBD1 (6 bases). Trimming removed 1 base from V and 14 bases from J, with 18 bases in between. CDR3 length: 15 residues. From germline, CDR1 is SEHNR and CDR2 FQNEAQ (reference sequence). The CDR3 loop is CASSLVGPGGPTLHF. CDR3 nucleotide sequence: TGTGCCAGCAGCTTAGTGGGGCCCGGGGGGCCCACCCTCCACTTT.

This sequence joins TRBV5-1 and TRBJ2-5; the match to TRBD1 covers 8 bases. Germline assignment: CDR1 SGHRS and CDR2 YFSETQ. Trimming removed 0 bases from V and 0 bases from J; junction bases left unmatched: 4. The CDR3 covers 16 residues. CDR3 sequence: CASSLAQGANQETQYF. As DNA, the CDR3 is TGCGCCAGCAGCTTGGCCCAGGGGGCCAACCAAGAGACCCAGTACTTC. Full variable domain (missing parts from reference TRBV5-1 and TRBJ2-5): KAGVTQTPRYLIKTRGQQVTLSCSPISGHRSVSWYQQTPGQGLQFLFEYFSETQRNKGNFPGRFSGRQFSNSRSEMNVSTLELGDSALYLCASSLAQGANQETQYFGPGTRLLVL.

This sequence joins TRBV5-4 and TRBJ1-4, with D possibly being TRBD1 (6 bases). Germline CDR1 SGHNT, CDR2 YYREEE (reference sequence). CDR3 length: 16 residues. Trimming left V 3 bases short and J 1 base short, with 13 bases between. The CDR3, as DNA: TGTGCCAGCAGCTCGAGACAGGCGGGAACTAATGAAAAACTGTTTTTT. It is translated as CASSSRQAGTNEKLFF.

The V and J genes are TRBV7-2 and TRBJ2-2, with 9 bases aligning to TRBD2. This CDR3 comprises 16 residues. Germline values: CDR1 SGHTA, CDR2 FQGNSA. V lost 3 bases and J lost 4; bases outside the gene matches: 6. The CDR3 loop is CASSFLAGARTGELFF. CDR3 nucleotides: TGTGCCAGCAGCTTCTTAGCGGGAGCGCGCACCGGGGAGCTGTTTTTT. The variable domain in full, with the rest retrieved from reference TRBV7-2 and TRBJ2-2, is GAGVSQSPSNKVTEKGKDVELRCDPISGHTALYWYRQSLGQGLEFLIYFQGNSAPDKSGLPSDRFSAERTGGSVSTLTIQRTQQEDSAVYLCASSFLAGARTGELFFGEGSRLTVL.

V and J are TRBV10-3 and TRBJ2-7; either TRBD1 or TRBD2 may fit D (5 bases each). Germline V gives CDR1 ENHRY, CDR2 SYGVKD. The CDR3 is 14 amino acids. V lost 11 bases and J 5 bases, leaving 22 bases between the germline ends. CDR3 sequence (DNA): TGTGCCTCCTTAACAGGCGCCACCGGGGACGAGCAGTACTTC. It translates to CASLTGATGDEQYF.

The chain is built from TRBV27 and TRBJ1-2, with 7 positions matching TRBD1. CDR1 and CDR2 from the germline V gene are MNHEY and SMNVEV (reference sequence). The CDR3 is 13 amino acids. V lost 6 bases to trimming and J lost 4 bases; unmatched junction nucleotides: 5. The CDR3 nucleotides read TGTGCCAGCAGGAGCTCAGGGGGCTATGGCTACACCTTC. Its protein product is CASRSSGGYGYTF.

V and J are TRBV5-6 and TRBJ1-2; D not certain. The V end was cut by 1 base, the J end by 11 bases, with 18 bases between. Germline loops: CDR1 SGHDT, CDR2 YYEEEE. The CDR3 consists of 14 residues. CDR3 bases: TGTGCCAGCAGCTTGCGGCAGGCCCCTCTCAGGTACACCTTC. Its translation: CASSLRQAPLRYTF.

This clone was seen just once. Other DNA variants within this sample encode the same CDR3. The chain links TRBV18 to TRBJ1-5, with D unresolved. This CDR3 is built from 15 residues. In germline, CDR1 is KGHSH, CDR2 LQKENI. The V end was cut by 3 bases, the J end by 0 bases, with 9 bases between. CDR3 nucleotides: TGTGCCAGCTCACCCCAGAGTAATAGCAATCAGCCCCAGCATTTT. Translating gives CASSPQSNSNQPQHF.

Regarding this clone: Other DNA variants within this sample encode the same CDR3. Written as DNA, the CDR3 is TGTGCCAGCTCACCGGGTAGCGGCTACGAGCAGTACTTC. Residues: CASSPGSGYEQYF. V and J are TRBV18 and TRBJ2-7; tentative D call: TRBD2 (6 bases). CDR1 and CDR2 from the germline V gene are KGHSH and LQKENI. This CDR3 spans 13 amino acids. V lost 3 bases to trimming and J lost 3 bases, with 9 bases between them. Full variable domain (missing parts from reference TRBV18 and TRBJ2-7): NAGVMQNPRHLVRRRGQEARLRCSPMKGHSHVYWYRQLPEEGLKFMVYLQKENIIDESGMPKERFSAEFPKEGPSILRIQQVVRGDSAAYFCASSPGSGYEQYFGPGTRLTVT.

The chain has TRBV28 and TRBJ2-1; TRBD2 might be the D (5 bases). V gave up 5 bases and J gave up 2 bases, with 16 bases separating them. The CDR3 extends over 16 amino acids. Germline values: CDR1 MDHEN, CDR2 SYDVKM. The CDR3 nucleotides read TGTGCCAGCAGTCCTATTACTAGTAGCGCCTACAATGAGCAGTTCTTC. It encodes CASSPITSSAYNEQFF.

V and J are TRBV2 and TRBJ2-1; D unresolved. CDR3 length equals 10 residues. V shed 10 bases and J shed 7 bases, with 8 bases lying between them. Germline CDR1 SNHLY, CDR2 FYNNEI. The CDR3 is CATLENEQFF. The CDR3 coding sequence is TGTGCCACGCTAGAAAATGAGCAGTTCTTC.

The V and J genes are TRBV7-2 and TRBJ2-7; D could derive from TRBD1 or TRBD2 (5 bases each). The CDR3 is made up of 12 amino acids. Trimming took off 2 bases at V and 5 bases at J, with 7 bases between the two ends. The germline V gene encodes CDR1 SGHTA and CDR2 FQGNSA. CDR3 amino acids: CASSLMGDEQYF. For the CDR3, the DNA is TGTGCCAGCAGCTTAATGGGGGACGAGCAGTACTTC. The variable domain in full, completed from reference TRBV7-2 and TRBJ2-7, reads GAGVSQSPSNKVTEKGKDVELRCDPISGHTALYWYRQSLGQGLEFLIYFQGNSAPDKSGLPSDRFSAERTGGSVSTLTIQRTQQEDSAVYLCASSLMGDEQYFGPGTRLTVT.

The gene calls are TRBV4-1 and TRBJ2-1; the match to TRBD2 covers 13 bases. CDR3 length: 16 residues. Trimming removed 1 base from V and 8 bases from J; junction bases left unmatched: 5. Germline V lookup: CDR1 MGHRA, CDR2 YSYEKL. CDR3 in amino acids: CASSQGRTSGSHEQFF. In nucleotides, the CDR3 is TGCGCCAGCAGCCAAGGTCGGACTAGCGGGAGCCATGAGCAGTTCTTC.

Notes on this clone: Other DNA sequences in this sample translate to the same CDR3. The chain employs TRBV28 and TRBJ2-2; the D gene is possibly TRBD1 (6 bases). Per the germline V gene, CDR1 is MDHEN and CDR2 is SYDVKM. This CDR3 spans 15 amino acids. V was pared by 6 bases and J by 1 base, with 12 bases between. CDR3 amino acids: CASSRGQLNTGELFF. The CDR3 nucleotides are TGTGCCAGCAGCCGAGGACAGCTGAACACCGGGGAGCTGTTTTTT.

The chain employs TRBV28 and TRBJ1-5, with 10 bases identical to TRBD1. This CDR3 contains 13 residues. Losses at the gene ends were 7 bases for V and 5 bases for J; bases not matched to a gene: 2. CDR1 and CDR2 from the germline V gene are MDHEN and SYDVKM. The chain's CDR3 is CASTDRGHQPQHF. The CDR3, as DNA: TGTGCCAGCACCGACAGGGGGCATCAGCCCCAGCATTTT.

The chain has TRBV7-2 and TRBJ2-5; possibly TRBD2 for D (6 bases). This CDR3 is 14 amino acids long. V was pared by 5 bases and J by 5 bases, with 15 bases between. The V gene's germline CDR1 is SGHTA and CDR2 FQGNSA. The CDR3: CASSPEPGRETQYF. The CDR3 bases are TGTGCCAGCAGCCCTGAACCAGGGAGGGAGACCCAGTACTTC. The full variable domain, in which reference TRBV7-2 and TRBJ2-5 provide the parts outside the CDR3, is GAGVSQSPSNKVTEKGKDVELRCDPISGHTALYWYRQSLGQGLEFLIYFQGNSAPDKSGLPSDRFSAERTGGSVSTLTIQRTQQEDSAVYLCASSPEPGRETQYFGPGTRLLVL.

The V and J genes are TRBV18 and TRBJ2-5; D not resolved. Trimming removed 2 bases at V and 1 base at J, with 5 bases between. From germline, CDR1 is KGHSH and CDR2 LQKENI. The CDR3 contains 13 residues. In nucleotides, the CDR3 is TGTGCCAGCTCACCAGACTTCCAAGAGACCCAGTACTTC. Its translation is CASSPDFQETQYF.

This chain connects TRBV7-2 to TRBJ2-3; 8 bases match TRBD2. With V trimmed by 2 bases and J by 1 base, 8 bases remained unmatched. The CDR3 runs to 17 residues. The germline CDR1 and CDR2 sequences are SGHTA and FQGNSA. The CDR3 coding sequence is TGTGCCAGCAGCTTACTCTTCGGAGCGGGAGGCACAGATACGCAGTATTTT. This translates into CASSLLFGAGGTDTQYF.

The CDR3 protein is CASSYRSGSSYNEQFF. The CDR3 DNA sequence: TGTGCCAGCAGCTACCGTAGCGGGTCGTCCTACAATGAGCAGTTCTTC. The rearrangement uses TRBV7-3 and TRBJ2-1, with 7 bases fitting TRBD2. Germline V gene lookup returns CDR1 SGHTA and CDR2 FQGTGA. V lost 4 bases and J lost 1; bases outside the gene matches: 7. This CDR3 spans 16 amino acids.

V and J are TRBV4-3 and TRBJ2-1, with D perhaps matching TRBD2 (5 bases). The CDR3 runs to 11 residues. Germline values: CDR1 LGHNA, CDR2 YSLEER. Trimming shortened V by 3 bases and J by 9 bases, and 6 bases separated the two germline ends. Here the CDR3 reads CASSQAGEQFF. The CDR3 DNA reads TGCGCCAGCAGCCAGGCGGGTGAGCAGTTCTTC.

The rearrangement links TRBV25-1 to TRBJ2-1, with 9 nucleotides matching TRBD2. The CDR3 runs 15 residues. V shed 8 bases and J 4 bases; nucleotides not matched to a gene: 9. CDR1 and CDR2 from the germline V gene are MGHDK and SYGVNS. CDR3 sequence (DNA): TGTGCCAGCTCGTGGGCGGGAGGGATTTACAATGAGCAGTTCTTC. Residues: CASSWAGGIYNEQFF.

The gene calls are TRBV2 and TRBJ1-2, with 11 bases aligning to TRBD1. V trimming: 6 bases; J trimming: 4 bases; junction bases outside the gene matches: 1. The CDR3 covers 13 residues. Germline lookup yields CDR1 SNHLY and CDR2 FYNNEI. CDR3 loop: CASRDRGPYGYTF. The CDR3 bases are TGTGCCAGCAGGGACAGGGGGCCCTATGGCTACACCTTC.

The chain links TRBV9 to TRBJ2-1; D not resolved. The ends were cut back, 4 bases at V and 0 bases at J, with 11 bases in the middle. Germline CDR1 SGDLS, CDR2 YYNGEE. This CDR3 spans 15 amino acids. CDR3 DNA: TGTGCCAGCAGCTCCATAAGGGCCTCCTACAATGAGCAGTTCTTC. Protein: CASSSIRASYNEQFF.